The 21 T cell receptor beta chains below come from one sample, sequenced in a study of cytotoxic CD8 clonotypes in ibrutinib-treated CLL (dated by TCRdb to the early 2020s). Library prep was done by the immunoSEQ multiplex PCR assay. The source is immuneACCESS, and TCRdb retained only in-frame sequences with V and J called. Part of the clones is not carried over; for the studies checked, unresolved V genes explain less than half of this, and the remainder is unexplained. The sample table records 150,000 to 200,000 clones; about 88% of these occur just once. The ten biggest clones cover around 3% of the sample. The meaning of the sample's time point label: progressive disease on ibrutinib. The sequencing here drew on PBMCs, taken at disease progression, from a patient treated with ibrutinib. These receptors all come from a human donor with chronic lymphocytic leukemia.

The DNA for the CDR3 is TGTGCTCTTGGATGGGGGCGAGGCCAGCCCCAGCATTTT. Amino acids: CALGWGRGQPQHF. The rearrangement uses TRBV30 and TRBJ1-5, with D tentatively TRBD1 (6 bases). Germline CDR1 reads GTSNPN; CDR2 reads SVGIG (reference sequence). This CDR3 has 13 amino acids.

This clone was detected once. The chain combines TRBV7-3 with TRBJ2-7; 8 bases match TRBD2. V trimming: 0 bases; J trimming: 9 bases; junction bases outside the gene matches: 13. Germline V gene data show CDR1 as SGHTA and CDR2 as FQGTGA. This CDR3 region has 16 residues. DNA for the CDR3: TGTGCCAGCAGCTTAACGTCGGCCAGCGGGAGATCGGGGCAGTACTTC. Protein sequence: CASSLTSASGRSGQYF. Together with reference TRBV7-3 and TRBJ2-7, the CDR3 gives the full variable domain: GAGVSQTPSNKVTEKGKYVELRCDPISGHTALYWYRQSLGQGPEFLIYFQGTGAADDSGLPNDRFFAVRPEGSVSTLKIQRTERGDSAVYLCASSLTSASGRSGQYFGPGTRLTVT.

This sequence joins TRBV7-2 and TRBJ2-3, with 14 nucleotides matching TRBD2. Germline lookup yields CDR1 SGHTA and CDR2 FQGNSA. The CDR3 loop spans 18 amino acids. The V segment lost 5 bases and the J segment 3 bases; nucleotides outside the gene matches: 10. The DNA of the CDR3 is TGTGCCAGCAGCGCCCCCGGGACTAGCGGGAGAGGAACAGATACGCAGTATTTT. It codes for CASSAPGTSGRGTDTQYF.

The chain is built from TRBV7-3 and TRBJ1-5; the D is unclear. Germline CDR1 is SGHTA and CDR2 is FQGTGA. CDR3 length: 12 residues. Trimming took 5 bases from V and 6 from J, leaving 8 bases between them. Here the CDR3 DNA reads TGTGCCAGCAGCCCTGCTGGTCAGCCCCAGCATTTT. Protein product: CASSPAGQPQHF.

The chain joins TRBV4-3 to TRBJ2-1, with TRBD2 matching over 10 bases. V lost 4 bases to trimming and J lost 6 bases; unmatched junction nucleotides: 6. Germline V gene data show CDR1 as LGHNA and CDR2 as YSLEER. The CDR3 is 15 residues long. CDR3 region: CASSLGLAGANEQFF. The CDR3 DNA sequence: TGCGCCAGCAGCCTCGGGCTAGCGGGAGCCAATGAGCAGTTCTTC.

The chain carries TRBV6-4 and TRBJ1-5; tentative D call: TRBD1 (5 bases). The CDR3 is made up of 13 amino acids. Germline values: CDR1 MRHNA, CDR2 SNTAGT. V lost 5 bases and J lost 4, with 9 bases in between. The CDR3 is CASSPGINQPQHF. The CDR3 DNA sequence: TGTGCCAGCAGTCCAGGGATAAATCAGCCCCAGCATTTT.

The rearrangement links TRBV14 to TRBJ1-4; 11 bases line up with TRBD1. The CDR3 is made up of 18 amino acids. Per the germline V gene, CDR1 is SGHDN and CDR2 is FVKESK. After removal of 0 bases from V and 8 bases from J, the junction contained 11 bases not matched to a gene. The CDR3 reads CASSQDRGSGTGGEKLFF. The CDR3 DNA follows: TGTGCCAGCAGCCAAGATCGGGGTTCCGGGACAGGGGGAGAAAAACTGTTTTTT.

This rearrangement joins TRBV9 to TRBJ1-5; a weak D match, TRBD1 (6 bases). The CDR3 spans 15 residues. V gave up 0 bases and J gave up 1 base, with 8 bases separating them. CDR1 and CDR2 from the germline V gene are SGDLS and YYNGEE. CDR3 nucleotides: TGTGCCAGCAGCGTAGATGGGACAAGCAATCAGCCCCAGCATTTT. It specifies CASSVDGTSNQPQHF.

The rearrangement links TRBV7-6 to TRBJ2-3, with 13 bases lining up with TRBD2. V was pared by 5 bases and J by 1 base, with 3 bases of the junction left unmatched. The CDR3 loop spans 16 amino acids. The germline gives CDR1 SGHVS, CDR2 FNYEAQ. The DNA of the CDR3 is TGTGCCAGCAGCACCGGACTAGCGGGAGGCACAGATACGCAGTATTTT. This codes for CASSTGLAGGTDTQYF.

This rearrangement joins TRBV10-2 to TRBJ2-3; either TRBD1 or TRBD2 may supply D (5 bases each). V was pared by 9 bases and J by 2 bases, with 12 bases between. This CDR3 is built from 13 residues. CDR1 and CDR2 from the germline V gene are WSHSY and SAAADI. The CDR3: CASWGTYTDTQYF. The CDR3 region has the DNA TGCGCCAGTTGGGGGACGTACACAGATACGCAGTATTTT.

This chain connects TRBV12-5 to TRBJ2-3; 14 nucleotides agree with TRBD2. Germline V gene sequence: CDR1 LGHNT, CDR2 FRNRAP. CDR3 length: 17 amino acids. The V gene end was trimmed by 6 bases and the J gene end by 0 bases; junction bases not matched to a gene: 5. CDR3 in DNA: TGTGCTAGTGGGGGGACTAGCGGGAGTACTAGCACAGATACGCAGTATTTT. Protein product: CASGGTSGSTSTDTQYF.

This clone was detected only a few times. The chain is built from TRBV10-1 and TRBJ2-2; 9 nucleotides match TRBD2. This CDR3 region has 16 residues. The ends lost 7 bases at V and 6 bases at J; junction bases unmatched: 12. Germline CDR1 WNHNN, CDR2 SYGVQD (reference sequence). CDR3 coding DNA: TGCGCCAGCACCCCAGGCGGGGGGGCCGTCGCCGGGGAGCTGTTTTTT. Translated: CASTPGGGAVAGELFF.

This sequence joins TRBV19 and TRBJ2-2, with D possibly matching TRBD1 (5 bases). V was cut by 8 bases and J by 0 bases, with 13 bases left in between. CDR3 length: 15 residues. Germline CDR1 and CDR2: LNHDA and SQIVND (reference sequence). CDR3 coding DNA: TGTGCCAGTTTTCGTGGCAGGGCGAACACCGGGGAGCTGTTTTTT. It yields the protein CASFRGRANTGELFF.

V is TRBV13 and J is TRBJ2-7; D may match TRBD1 or TRBD2 (5 bases each). The CDR3 loop spans 12 amino acids. The V end was cut by 4 bases, the J end by 4 bases, with 8 bases between. Germline CDR1 reads PRHDT; CDR2 reads FYEKMQ (reference sequence). This CDR3 reads CASSSGRYEQYF. Here the CDR3 DNA reads TGTGCCAGCAGCTCAGGGAGATACGAGCAGTACTTC. The whole variable domain, filled in from reference TRBV13 and TRBJ2-7, reads AAGVIQSPRHLIKEKRETATLKCYPIPRHDTVYWYQQGPGQDPQFLISFYEKMQSDKGSIPDRFSAQQFSDYHSELNMSSLELGDSALYFCASSSGRYEQYFGPGTRLTVT.

The chain has TRBV4-1 and TRBJ2-7; 14 nucleotides line up with TRBD2. J lost 3 bases, V lost 4 bases, and 5 bases had no gene match. The CDR3 spans 16 residues. Germline lookup yields CDR1 MGHRA and CDR2 YSYEKL. CDR3 amino acids: CASSPTGTSGSYEQYF. The CDR3 DNA reads TGCGCCAGCAGCCCGACCGGGACTAGCGGGAGCTACGAGCAGTACTTC.

The rearrangement joins TRBV5-6 to TRBJ2-7, with D tentatively TRBD2 (6 bases). Looked up from germline, CDR1 is SGHDT and CDR2 is YYEEEE. CDR3 length: 17 residues. V was shortened by 0 bases and J by 5 bases, with 21 bases between the two germline ends. CDR3 amino acids: CASSLELSGEDRDEQYF. In nucleotides, the CDR3 is TGTGCCAGCAGCTTGGAATTATCGGGAGAGGATCGGGACGAGCAGTACTTC.

This rearrangement joins TRBV19 to TRBJ1-2, with a possible D match to TRBD1 (5 bases). V lost 7 bases, J lost 4 bases, and 10 bases lay in between. This CDR3 region has 12 residues. Germline V lookup: CDR1 LNHDA, CDR2 SQIVND (reference sequence). The CDR3 nucleotides are TGTGCCAGTAACACAGGCACCTATGGCTACACCTTC. Encoded protein: CASNTGTYGYTF.

The gene calls are TRBV27 and TRBJ2-3; D assignment may be TRBD1 or TRBD2 (5 bases each). V was shortened by 5 bases and J by 2 bases, with 11 bases between the two germline ends. Germline assignment: CDR1 MNHEY and CDR2 SMNVEV (reference sequence). This CDR3 has 14 residues. CDR3 sequence: CASSPGPITDTQYF. The CDR3 DNA follows: TGTGCCAGCAGTCCGGGACCGATCACAGATACGCAGTATTTT.

The chain is built from TRBV2 and TRBJ2-7, with D perhaps assigned TRBD1 or TRBD2 (6 bases each). From germline, CDR1 is SNHLY and CDR2 FYNNEI. V was clipped by 3 bases and J by 4 bases, with 16 bases between them. The CDR3 is 15 residues long. For the CDR3, the DNA is TGTGCCAGCAGTGAGGGGGAAACAGGGAGGTACGAGCAGTACTTC. It translates to CASSEGETGRYEQYF. Based on the CDR3 plus reference TRBV2 and TRBJ2-7, the full variable domain is EPEVTQTPSHQVTQMGQEVILRCVPISNHLYFYWYRQILGQKVEFLVSFYNNEISEKSEIFDDQFSVERPDGSNFTLKIRSTKLEDSAMYFCASSEGETGRYEQYFGPGTRLTVT.

V and J are TRBV29-1 and TRBJ2-7; no clear D gene. V was pared by 5 bases and J by 2 bases, with 7 bases between. The CDR3 is 11 amino acids. Germline V gene sequence: CDR1 SQVTM, CDR2 ANQGSEA. Here the CDR3 reads CSVQGTYEQYF. DNA of the CDR3: TGCAGCGTTCAAGGGACCTACGAGCAGTACTTC.

About this clone: Other nucleotide sequences in the sample specify the same CDR3. The rearrangement uses TRBV5-1 and TRBJ1-2; no clear D gene. V shed 1 base and J shed 3 bases, with 7 bases lying between them. Per germline, CDR1 SGHRS and CDR2 YFSETQ. This CDR3 region has 13 residues. The CDR3 sequence is CASSLSQYYGYTF. The DNA for the CDR3 is TGCGCCAGCAGCTTGAGTCAGTACTATGGCTACACCTTC.